This T cell receptor beta chain derives from a study of cytomegalovirus exposure and HLA in healthy donors. A note on this clone: Its antigen is unknown.

Study-wide results and limits: In a later analysis, compared with equally common non-associated chains, HLA-associated beta chains were more expanded. TCR beta V segments were, for the most part, productive about 87% or about 30% of the time in an earlier analysis.

Researchers ran the PCR with 60 Vbeta and 13 Jbeta primers. Authors' methods: Later, roughly 77 million unique TCR beta chains were counted in an analysis, and some 10 million of them were shared. Here immunoSEQ multiplex PCR was the method, and the copy in TCRdb shows in-frame clones only, minus some. The D gene and trimming were derived from the DNA, and the V and J assignments and clone size from that table. The data show approximately 73,000 clones, approximately 79% seen once. This TCR derives from a woman aged 40 to 50 in good health and CMV-seropositive. Sequenced material: PBMCs.

CDR3: CASSIRFQGATDTQYF. The CDR3 nucleotides are TGTGCCAGTAGTATTCGTTTCCAGGGGGCTACGGATACGCAGTATTTT. The genes are TRBV19 and TRBJ2-3, with 8 bases that match TRBD1. The J segment lost 6 bases and the V segment lost 3 bases, leaving 11 bases of the junction unmatched. This CDR3 has 16 residues. The germline gives CDR1 LNHDA, CDR2 SQIVND (reference sequence).